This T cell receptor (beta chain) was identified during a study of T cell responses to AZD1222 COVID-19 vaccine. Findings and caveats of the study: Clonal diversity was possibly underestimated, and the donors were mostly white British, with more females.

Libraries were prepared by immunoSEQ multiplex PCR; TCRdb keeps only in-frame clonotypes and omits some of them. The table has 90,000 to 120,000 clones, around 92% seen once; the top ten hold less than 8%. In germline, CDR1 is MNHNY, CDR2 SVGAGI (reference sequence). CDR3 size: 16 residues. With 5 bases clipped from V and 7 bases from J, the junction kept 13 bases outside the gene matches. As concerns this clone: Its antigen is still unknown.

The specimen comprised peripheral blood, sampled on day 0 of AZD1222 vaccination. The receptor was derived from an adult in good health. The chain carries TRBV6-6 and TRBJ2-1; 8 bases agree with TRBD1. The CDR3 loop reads CASSPTGTGSLNEQFF. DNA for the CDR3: TGTGCCAGCAGTCCAACCGGGACAGGATCCTTAAATGAGCAGTTCTTC.